This passage covers 7 T cell receptor beta chains from one sample sequenced in a study of shared clonotypes between healthy human individuals. Measured with immunoSEQ multiplex PCR; TCRdb has only the in-frame clones, and not every one. The sample lists some 1 million clones; about 75% were seen once. Sequenced material: memory CD4+ T cells sorted from blood. The subset is: CD45RA-negative fraction. These receptors originate from a man between 18 and 35 years old in good health.

The chain couples TRBV6-6 to TRBJ2-1; 7 bases align to TRBD2. Germline V lookup: CDR1 MNHNY, CDR2 SVGAGI (reference sequence). CDR3 length: 15 amino acids. V dropped 7 bases and J dropped 9; count of bases not matched to a gene: 15. In DNA, the CDR3 is TGTGCCAGCACCGGTGGGGGAGGGGTCACTACTGAGCAGTTCTTC. Protein product: CASTGGGGVTTEQFF.

This rearrangement joins TRBV2 to TRBJ2-2; TRBD1 agrees at 8 bases. The CDR3 sequence is 15 residues long. The J segment lost 2 bases and the V segment lost 10 bases, leaving 9 bases of the junction unmatched. Germline lookup yields CDR1 SNHLY and CDR2 FYNNEI. CDR3 loop: CATKDRVLNTGELFF. CDR3 nucleotide sequence: TGTGCCACCAAGGACAGGGTCCTCAACACCGGGGAGCTGTTTTTT.

About this clone: Other DNA variants within this sample encode the same CDR3. This chain connects TRBV6-5 to TRBJ2-7; maybe TRBD2 (5 bases). Looked up from germline, CDR1 is MNHEY and CDR2 is SVGAGI. The CDR3 has 14 amino acids. V was cut by 2 bases and J by 2 bases, with 10 bases left in between. The CDR3 here is CASSYGTRAYEQYF. The CDR3, as DNA: TGTGCCAGCAGTTACGGCACGAGGGCCTACGAGCAGTACTTC.

This clone has a single count. The V gene is TRBV7-6, the J gene TRBJ2-7; 9 bases fit TRBD1. V dropped 5 bases and J dropped 7; count of bases not matched to a gene: 6. CDR3 length equals 13 residues. Germline values: CDR1 SGHVS, CDR2 FNYEAQ. The CDR3 DNA reads TGTGCCAGCAGCATCTGGACAGGGGAAGAGCAGTACTTC. It yields the protein CASSIWTGEEQYF.

The chain couples TRBV6-5 to TRBJ2-3, with 7 bases aligning to TRBD2. The trim removed 7 bases at V and 11 bases at J, leaving 6 bases unmatched. The germline CDR1 and CDR2 sequences are MNHEY and SVGAGI. This CDR3 spans 11 amino acids. The CDR3 reads CASTDRGVQYF. The DNA for the CDR3 is TGTGCCAGCACCGACCGGGGGGTGCAGTATTTT.

This clone turned up a few times. The CDR3 spells CAIRAWGGNTEAFF. CDR3 coding DNA: TGTGCCATCAGAGCGTGGGGCGGGAACACTGAAGCTTTCTTT. The chain uses TRBV10-3 and TRBJ1-1, with D possibly being TRBD1 (5 bases). V was clipped by 6 bases and J by 1 base, with 12 bases between them. Germline V CDR1 and CDR2: ENHRY, SYGVKD. The CDR3 has 14 residues.

The chain joins TRBV6-5 to TRBJ1-4, with a weak D call TRBD1 (5 bases). Looked up from germline, CDR1 is MNHEY and CDR2 is SVGAGI. V was cut by 2 bases and J by 2 bases, with 12 bases left in between. The CDR3 is 16 amino acids. The CDR3 loop reads CASSYRAGPTNEKLFF. The DNA of the CDR3 is TGTGCCAGCAGTTACCGGGCGGGGCCGACTAATGAAAAACTGTTTTTT.